This TCR beta chain was sequenced during a study of blood T cell repertoires in COVID-19. As for the study in general: COVID-19 samples, acute and convalescent, were from the United States, Italy and Spain. The analysed material was cDNA or gDNA that came from T cells, B-cell-depleted T cells, or PBMCs.

In the original processing: For nucleated cells, counts were estimated from reference gene primer amplification. TCRdb keeps only in-frame clones here, not all; method: immunoSEQ multiplex PCR. Clonal size and the V and J genes are those of that table, whereas D and trimming came from the DNA. This table has 140,000 to 150,000 clones, roughly 86% appearing once. The CDR3 runs 18 residues. Trimming took 2 bases from V and 0 from J, leaving 17 bases between them. Germline CDR1 and CDR2: SNHLY and FYNNEI. This clone was seen a single time. The TCR was taken from a man in his 70s with acute or convalescent COVID-19. The V and J genes are TRBV2 and TRBJ2-4; a weak D match, TRBD1 (6 bases). The sequenced sample consisted of peripheral blood. The CDR3 reads CASSERRVTGLAKNIQYF. The CDR3 bases are TGTGCCAGCAGTGAACGGCGAGTCACAGGGTTAGCCAAAAACATTCAGTACTTC.